The entry that follows covers one TCR beta chain sequence. This sample was taken from a study of CD8+ T cells in alopecia areata. cDNA prepared by RNA extraction and subsequent reverse transcription served as the template for sequencing. Here immunoSEQ multiplex PCR was the method, and the copy in TCRdb shows in-frame clones only, minus some. This sample has hundreds of thousands of clones, with roughly 60% found just once. The treatment: oral pan-JAK inhibitor, 5-10 mg twice daily. Sorting of PBMCs yielded the CD4+ and CD8+ T cells. Germline V CDR1 and CDR2: PRHDT, FYEKMQ (reference sequence). With 5 bases removed from V and 4 bases from J, the gap between germline ends came to 12 bases. This CDR3 has 15 residues.

The starting material was CD4+ T cells sorted from blood, obtained at week 24, from a patient treated with tofacitinib. The rearrangement links TRBV13 to TRBJ2-6, with D unresolved. The clonotype originates from a human donor with alopecia areata. The chain's CDR3 is CASSPRLPGANVLTF. CDR3 DNA: TGTGCCAGCAGCCCCCGTCTGCCCGGGGCCAACGTCCTGACTTTC.